Sequencing of this TCR beta chain was carried out in a study of OX40 agonist ivuxolimab in advanced cancers. Relative to its sample, this clone is medium-sized. The CDR3 covers 15 residues. V lost 5 bases to trimming and J lost 3 bases; unmatched junction nucleotides: 9. Germline CDR1 reads MNHNY; CDR2 reads SVGAGI (reference sequence). Method: immunoSEQ multiplex PCR; TCRdb's copy keeps in-frame clones and lacks some. The sample shows 53,000 or so clones, more than 75% of them seen only once. This clonotype originated in an adult with an advanced solid tumor such as melanoma, head and neck, liver or kidney cancer. Sequencing was performed on CD4+ or CD8+ T cells sorted from blood, taken in a trial of the OX40 agonist ivuxolimab. The chain recombines TRBV6-6 with TRBJ2-7; the match to TRBD2 covers 8 bases. CDR3 protein: CASSAIREGFYEQYF. The DNA of the CDR3 is TGTGCCAGCAGTGCAATCCGGGAGGGTTTCTACGAGCAGTACTTC.